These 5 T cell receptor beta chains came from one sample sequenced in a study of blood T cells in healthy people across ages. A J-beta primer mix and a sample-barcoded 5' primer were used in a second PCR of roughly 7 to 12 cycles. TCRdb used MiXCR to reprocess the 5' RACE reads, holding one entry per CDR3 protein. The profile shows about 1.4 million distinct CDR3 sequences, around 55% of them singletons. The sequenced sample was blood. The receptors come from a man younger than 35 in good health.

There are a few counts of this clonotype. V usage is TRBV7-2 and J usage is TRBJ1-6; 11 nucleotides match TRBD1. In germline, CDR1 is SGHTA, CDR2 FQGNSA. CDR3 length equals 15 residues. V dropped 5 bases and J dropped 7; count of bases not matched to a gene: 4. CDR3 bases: TGTGCCAGCAGCCGGGGGACAGGGGGAAATTCACCCCTCCACTTT. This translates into CASSRGTGGNSPLHF.

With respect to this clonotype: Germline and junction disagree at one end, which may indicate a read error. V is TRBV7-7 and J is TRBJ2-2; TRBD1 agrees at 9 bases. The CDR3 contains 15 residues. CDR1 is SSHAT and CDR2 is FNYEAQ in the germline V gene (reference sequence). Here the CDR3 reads CASSLRTGDTGELFF. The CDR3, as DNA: TGTGCTAGCAGCTTACGGACAGGGGATACCGGGGAGCTGTTTTTT.

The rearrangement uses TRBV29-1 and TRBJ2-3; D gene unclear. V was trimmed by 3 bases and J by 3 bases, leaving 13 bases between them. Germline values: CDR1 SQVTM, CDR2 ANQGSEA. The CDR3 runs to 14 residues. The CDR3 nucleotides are TGCAGCGTTGACAATCAAGTTAGTACAGATACGCAGTATTTT. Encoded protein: CSVDNQVSTDTQYF.

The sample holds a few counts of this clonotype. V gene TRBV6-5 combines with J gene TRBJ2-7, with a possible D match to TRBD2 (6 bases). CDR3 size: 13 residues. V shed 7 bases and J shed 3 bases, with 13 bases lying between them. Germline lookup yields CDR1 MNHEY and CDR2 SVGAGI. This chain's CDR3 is CASNRGSGYEQYF. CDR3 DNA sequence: TGTGCCAGCAATCGGGGGTCCGGCTACGAGCAGTACTTC.

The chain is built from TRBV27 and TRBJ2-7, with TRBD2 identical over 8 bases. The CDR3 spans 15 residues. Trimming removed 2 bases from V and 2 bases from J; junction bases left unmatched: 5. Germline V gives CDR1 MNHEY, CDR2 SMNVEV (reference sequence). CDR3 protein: CASSLVGLGPYEQYF. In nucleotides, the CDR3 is TGTGCCAGCAGTTTAGTGGGACTAGGCCCCTACGAGCAGTACTTC.